A selection of T cell receptor beta chains follows, all from one sample in a study of T cell repertoires in MIS-A myocarditis. Libraries were prepared by immunoSEQ multiplex PCR; TCRdb keeps only in-frame clonotypes and omits some of them. The table has about 9,200 clones, around 89% seen once. Material: thoracic lymph node tissue obtained at autopsy. The receptors stem from a young man with fulminant myocarditis from multisystem inflammatory syndrome in adults (MIS-A) after COVID-19. Each CDR3 is given with its conserved first and last residue. A D gene is named only where the DNA matches it firmly. Only part of the rows carry a size: once, few, many, or a class if the clone is expanded.

clone_size,v_call,d_call,j_call,cdr3_aa,cdr3_nt
-,TRBV19,-,TRBJ1-5,CAPVRGPGYQPQHF,TGTGCCCCTGTCCGGGGGCCGGGGTACCAGCCCCAGCATTTT
once,TRBV5-4,-,TRBJ2-7,CASRLWGGLYYEQYF,TGTGCCAGCAGACTTTGGGGGGGGCTCTACTACGAGCAGTACTTC
-,TRBV5-4,-,TRBJ1-1,CASSLGGGGMNTEAFF,TGTGCCAGCAGCTTGGGTGGGGGGGGCATGAACACTGAAGCTTTCTTT
-,TRBV19,-,TRBJ2-7,CASSTRRTYEQYF,TGTGCCAGTAGTACCAGAAGAACCTACGAGCAGTACTTC
-,TRBV7-2,-,TRBJ2-1,CASSPGPSVENEQFF,TGTGCCAGCAGCCCCGGGCCCTCAGTCGAAAATGAGCAGTTCTTC
-,TRBV3-1/TRBV3-2,-,TRBJ1-3,CASSYSSGNTIYF,TGTGCCAGCAGCTACAGTTCTGGAAACACCATATATTTT
-,TRBV5-1,TRBD1,TRBJ1-2,CASSLAGEGALF,TGCGCCAGCAGCTTGGCCGGTGAGGGGGCCCTCTTC
-,TRBV28,TRBD1,TRBJ1-5,CASRTPGQGENQPQHF,TGTGCCAGCAGGACCCCGGGACAGGGAGAAAATCAGCCCCAGCATTTT
-,TRBV5-5,-,TRBJ2-6,CASSRGPRAGANVLTF,TGTGCCAGCAGCCGGGGACCCCGGGCAGGGGCCAACGTCCTGACTTTC
-,TRBV19,-,TRBJ2-5,CASSQTTGRRETQYF,TGTGCCAGTAGCCAAACAACAGGTAGACGAGAGACCCAGTACTTC
-,TRBV9,-,TRBJ1-2,CASSVQGQEAGYTF,TGTGCCAGCAGCGTACAGGGACAAGAGGCTGGCTACACCTTC
-,TRBV3-1/TRBV3-2,-,TRBJ2-7,CASSQGRGADEQYF,TGTGCCAGCAGCCAAGGTCGGGGGGCTGACGAGCAGTACTTC
-,TRBV29-1,TRBD1,TRBJ2-2,CSVETPGTGGDGELFF,TGCAGCGTTGAAACCCCCGGGACAGGGGGGGACGGGGAGCTGTTTTTT
-,TRBV7-9,TRBD2,TRBJ2-1,CASSPRSIGAGDEQFF,TGTGCCAGCAGCCCCAGGTCGATCGGGGCGGGAGATGAGCAGTTCTTC
-,TRBV24-1,TRBD1,TRBJ2-5,CATSDPGQGAGETQYF,TGTGCCACCAGTGACCCGGGACAGGGGGCGGGGGAGACCCAGTACTTC
-,TRBV27,-,TRBJ1-2,CASMKSFSYGYTF,TGTGCCAGCATGAAGAGTTTCAGCTATGGCTACACCTTC
-,TRBV27,-,TRBJ2-1,CASSPLSSGGRHEQFF,TGTGCCAGCAGTCCCCTGTCGAGTGGAGGTAGACATGAGCAGTTCTTC
few,TRBV27,-,TRBJ1-5,CASSLSWSQPQHF,TGTGCCAGCAGTTTATCGTGGAGTCAGCCCCAGCATTTT
-,TRBV4-2,TRBD2,TRBJ2-3,CASSIRGGLTDTQYF,TGTGCCAGCAGCATCCGGGGGGGGTTGACAGATACGCAGTATTTT
-,TRBV6-1,TRBD1,TRBJ1-2,CASSETGEYGYTF,TGTGCCAGCAGTGAAACAGGGGAATATGGCTACACCTTC
-,TRBV18,-,TRBJ1-2,CASSPLDRSYGYTF,TGTGCCAGCTCACCCTTGGACAGAAGTTATGGCTACACCTTC
few,TRBV15,TRBD1,TRBJ1-2,CATSVRQGSYGYTF,TGTGCCACCAGCGTCCGACAGGGGAGCTATGGCTACACCTTC
-,TRBV27,-,TRBJ2-7,CASSLAGEQYF,TGTGCCAGCAGCCTGGCCGGCGAGCAGTACTTC
-,TRBV5-1,-,TRBJ1-2,CASSGQGRNYGYTF,TGCGCCAGCAGCGGGCAGGGAAGGAACTATGGCTACACCTTC
-,TRBV28,-,TRBJ2-6,CASSSPPPVRGPSSGANVLTF,TGTGCCAGCAGTTCTCCCCCTCCCGTCCGGGGGCCGAGCTCTGGGGCCAACGTCCTGACTTTC
-,TRBV24-1,-,TRBJ2-5,CATSDRGGLEETQYF,TGTGCCACCAGTGATAGGGGTGGTTTAGAAGAGACCCAGTACTTC
few,TRBV5-6,-,TRBJ1-2,CASTLGDLRYGYTF,TGTGCCAGCACCCTTGGAGACCTTCGATATGGCTACACCTTC
once,TRBV6-6,-,TRBJ1-4,CASSFYYRVASEKLFF,TGTGCCAGCAGTTTCTACTACAGGGTCGCAAGTGAAAAACTGTTTTTT
once,TRBV15,-,TRBJ1-2,CATSTQGSDGYTF,TGTGCCACCAGCACACAGGGTTCGGATGGCTACACCTTC
-,TRBV6-5,-,TRBJ2-6,CASRGSGANVLTF,TGTGCCAGCAGGGGATCTGGGGCCAACGTCCTGACTTTC
-,TRBV19,-,TRBJ1-6,CASMTGSYNSPLHF,TGTGCCAGTATGACAGGCTCCTATAATTCACCCCTCCACTTT
-,TRBV28,TRBD1,TRBJ1-4,CASRMTGEREKLFF,TGTGCCAGCAGGATGACAGGGGAGAGGGAAAAACTGTTTTTT
-,TRBV15,TRBD1,TRBJ2-1,CATSRIPGQLQFF,TGTGCCACCAGCAGAATCCCGGGACAGTTACAGTTCTTC
-,TRBV27,-,TRBJ1-6,CATSADYNSPLHF,TGTGCCACCTCGGCGGACTATAATTCACCCCTCCACTTT
-,TRBV6-1,TRBD1,TRBJ1-1,CASSEARLGQGDGAFF,TGTGCCAGCAGTGAAGCCCGGCTAGGACAGGGGGATGGGGCTTTCTTT
-,TRBV12-3/TRBV12-4,TRBD1,TRBJ1-2,CASRLRQGKGYTF,TGTGCCAGCAGGCTAAGACAGGGTAAAGGCTACACCTTC
-,TRBV4-2,-,TRBJ1-5,CASSQDRQLYSNQPQHF,TGTGCCAGCAGCCAAGATAGGCAGCTTTATAGCAATCAGCCCCAGCATTTT
-,TRBV4-1,-,TRBJ2-7,CASSPGTYYEQYF,TGCGCCAGCAGCCCCGGAACCTACTACGAGCAGTACTTC
-,TRBV9,-,TRBJ1-3,CASSANSGNTIYF,TGTGCCAGCAGCGCTAACTCTGGAAACACCATATATTTT
-,TRBV28,-,TRBJ1-5,CASSFGAEGYQPQHF,TGTGCCAGCAGTTTTGGGGCAGAAGGTTATCAACCCCAGCATTTT
-,TRBV19,-,TRBJ1-1,CASGGTWSGNTEAFF,TGTGCCAGTGGAGGGACCTGGAGCGGGAACACTGAAGCTTTCTTT
-,TRBV4-3,-,TRBJ2-7,CASSQGPLGGYEQYF,TGCGCCAGCAGCCAAGGACCCTTAGGCGGCTACGAGCAGTACTTC
-,TRBV7-9,TRBD1,TRBJ1-4,CASSLYGTGAATNEKLFF,TGTGCCAGCAGCTTATATGGGACAGGGGCTGCAACTAATGAAAAACTGTTTTTT
-,TRBV9,-,TRBJ2-3,CASSVTGTDTQYF,TGTGCCAGCAGCGTCACAGGGACAGATACGCAGTATTTT
-,TRBV7-9,-,TRBJ2-1,CASSHYGARDNEQFF,TGTGCCAGCAGCCATTACGGCGCCCGAGACAATGAGCAGTTCTTC
-,TRBV5-4,-,TRBJ2-2,CASSLGGRSNTGELFF,TGTGCCAGCAGCTTGGGAGGCAGGTCGAACACCGGGGAGCTGTTTTTT
-,TRBV3-1/TRBV3-2,-,TRBJ2-7,CASSPPGEQYF,TGTGCCAGCAGCCCCCCAGGCGAGCAGTACTTC
-,TRBV4-2,TRBD2,TRBJ2-3,CASSQEFSGGADTQYF,TGTGCCAGCAGCCAAGAGTTTAGCGGGGGGGCAGATACGCAGTATTTT
-,TRBV2,TRBD2,TRBJ2-5,CASSPRTSGSSQETQYF,TGTGCCAGCAGTCCTCGGACTAGCGGGAGTAGCCAAGAGACCCAGTACTTC
-,TRBV5-1,TRBD1,TRBJ2-3,CASTGQGLTDTQYF,TGCGCCAGCACGGGACAGGGTTTAACAGATACGCAGTATTTT
-,TRBV14,TRBD1,TRBJ1-1,CASSYSPRQGTVNTEAFF,TGTGCCAGCAGCTACTCCCCCCGACAGGGGACAGTGAACACTGAAGCTTTCTTT
once,TRBV24-1,-,TRBJ2-7,CATSPGGYEQYF,TGTGCCACCAGCCCTGGAGGCTACGAGCAGTACTTC